This T cell receptor (beta chain) was recovered during a study of cytomegalovirus exposure and HLA in healthy donors. In the study overall: Caucasian-associated ancestry cluster membership applied to around 76% of nearly 400 genotyped donors.

About this clone: Its antigen is unknown.

Healthy bone marrow donors made up the donor group. PCR involved 60 Vbeta and 13 Jbeta primers. Methods used by the authors: Roughly 11 million shared chains were among roughly 81 million unique TCR beta chains counted in a later analysis. Produced via immunoSEQ multiplex PCR; TCRdb's table is partial and in-frame only. The V and J calls and clone size were taken over from that table, and D and trimming were inferred from the DNA. Here the sample spans 68,000 or so clones, about 82% being singletons. Overall study results and limits: V- and J-gene trimming in TCR beta was tied to a missense DCLRE1C variant by an analysis performed later.

Specimen: PBMCs. This TCR was recovered from a woman aged 30 to 39 in good health and CMV-seronegative.

CDR3 residues: CASSPTSGGPGEQYF. The CDR3, as DNA: TGTGCCAGCAGCCCGACTAGCGGGGGGCCGGGAGAGCAGTACTTC. The V and J genes are TRBV7-6 and TRBJ2-7, with 13 bases identical to TRBD2. This CDR3 is 15 amino acids long. Germline-derived CDR1 and CDR2 are SGHVS and FNYEAQ. The J segment lost 7 bases and the V segment lost 5 bases, leaving 8 bases of the junction unmatched.